This T cell receptor beta chain was documented in a study of PD-1 blockade in classical Hodgkin lymphoma (dated by TCRdb to the early 2020s). For the study in its entirety: Nivolumab dosing was 3 mg/kg intravenously every 2 weeks, continuing until either disease progression or unacceptable toxicity. The study used TCR beta sequencing and CyTOF to define a peripheral blood immune signature of response to PD-1 blockade in classical Hodgkin lymphoma.

Broad study findings and their caveats: The study was limited to a single clinical trial cohort, and causes of repertoire differences, possibly disease activity or prior therapy, remained undefined. Diversity was lower in patients who began nivolumab less than 1 year after ASCT, so these patients were left out of later analyses to avoid confounding by immune reconstitution. Newly diagnosed patients were reported to have lower baseline TCR diversity than healthy donors, and relapsed/refractory patients were reported to have lower baseline TCR diversity still. Trial patients achieving complete response had baseline diversity similar to newly diagnosed patients, whereas partial responders and progressors had significantly lower diversity. CD4+ but not CD8+ TCR diversity rose significantly by C4D1 (p=0.0027 vs p=0.16), most apparent in complete responders (p=0.02).

The time point label, as the study defines it: cycle 1 day 1 (C1D1), immediately before nivolumab initiation. All trial patients had relapsed after autologous stem cell transplantation, with cohorts A, B and C differing in prior brentuximab vedotin exposure. The trial cohort included 55 to 65 patients with relapsed/refractory classical Hodgkin lymphoma, and each patient had a best overall response of complete response, partial response or progressive disease. Single-agent nivolumab was administered to trial patients in the multi-cohort phase II CheckMate 205 trial. An independent review committee assessed best overall response by applying the 2007 International Working Group response criteria. PBMCs from the trial were collected at three points: immediately before nivolumab initiation (C1D1), and during therapy at cycle 2 day 1 and cycle 4 day 1. Peripheral blood was collected in 8 mL Vacutainer Cell Preparation Tubes, from which PBMCs were isolated by centrifugation and then cryopreserved.

This clone came up once. The antigen this receptor binds is unknown. Base qualities were left out, and no much larger clone turns up one base away. V drops 5 bases and J drops 11 bases, leaving 12 bases in between. From the cysteine up to the phenylalanine, the CDR3 has a length of 11 residues. Only CDR3 DNA is held: 33 bases, read in frame from base 1. Sequences GTSNPN (CDR1) and SVGIG (CDR2) are obtained from the germline V gene (reference sequence). The Qiagen DNeasy kit was used to extract genomic DNA from unsorted PBMCs and from the negatively selected CD4+ and CD8+ fractions. TCR beta CDR3 regions were amplified by immunoSEQ multiplex PCR using primers annealing to V and J segments. Amplification bias was minimized using a synthetic immune receptor repertoire, and residual bias was removed computationally after sequencing. As for the original processing: Custom Python scripts were used to quantify repertoire diversity as the Shannon entropy index. Unsorted, CD4+ and CD8+ repertoires were examined separately, except in combined analyses, for which CD4+ and CD8+ sequences were merged in silico. A clone counted as expanded when the clone's frequency after treatment rose at least 2-fold relative to C1D1, and clones undetected at baseline were given a pseudocount of 0.5. Singleton clones were defined as clones with 0 or 1 copy at C1D1, and non-singleton clones were defined as clones with 2 or more copies. Clones expanded in unsorted samples were labelled as CD4+, CD8+ or unknown by matching protein sequences in sorted samples from the same patient. Wilcoxon tests on paired samples were used to test changes in diversity from C1D1 to C4D1. The source is immuneACCESS, and TCRdb retained only in-frame sequences with V and J called. Part of the clones is not carried over; for the studies checked, unresolved V genes explain less than half of this, and the remainder is unexplained. That table is the source of V, J and clone size, and D and trimming were worked out from the DNA. The sample table records 20,000 to 25,000 clones; about two thirds of these occur just once. The top ten clonotypes cover over 15% of the sample.

The sample was peripheral blood mononuclear cells (PBMCs), taken at baseline. Here the chain combines TRBV30 and TRBJ1-4; confidence is insufficient to name the D gene. The sequence was collected from a human donor with classical Hodgkin lymphoma. The CDR3 reads as follows: CAWDGIGKLFF. In nucleotide form, the sequence is TGTGCCTGGGACGGAATTGGGAAACTGTTTTTT.